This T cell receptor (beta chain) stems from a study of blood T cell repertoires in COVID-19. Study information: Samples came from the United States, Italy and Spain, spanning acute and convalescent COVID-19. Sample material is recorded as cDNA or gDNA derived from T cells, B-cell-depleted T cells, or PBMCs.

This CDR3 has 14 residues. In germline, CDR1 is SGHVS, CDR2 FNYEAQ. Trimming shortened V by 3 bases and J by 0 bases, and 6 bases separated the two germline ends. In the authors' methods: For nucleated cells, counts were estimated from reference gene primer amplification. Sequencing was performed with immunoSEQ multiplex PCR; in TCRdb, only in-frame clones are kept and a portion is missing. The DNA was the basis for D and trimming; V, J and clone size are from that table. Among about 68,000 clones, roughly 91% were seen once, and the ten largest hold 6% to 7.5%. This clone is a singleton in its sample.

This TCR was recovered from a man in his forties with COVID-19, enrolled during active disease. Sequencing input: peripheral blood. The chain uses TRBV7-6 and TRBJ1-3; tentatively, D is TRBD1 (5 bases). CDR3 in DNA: TGTGCCAGCAGCTTTCAGGGCTCTGGAAACACCATATATTTT. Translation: CASSFQGSGNTIYF.